This passage covers 2 T cell receptor beta chains from one sample sequenced in a study of T cell clonotyping in hematopoietic cell transplantation. The time point was: recipient sample about 28 days before transplant, after cytoreduction. The protocol was immunoSEQ multiplex PCR, while the TCRdb copy is restricted to in-frame clones and leaves out a portion. The table lists approximately 26,000 clones, roughly 82% of them singletons. Sequencing was performed on peripheral blood mononuclear cells, taken before stem cell transplant. The receptor set was obtained from a woman in her sixties or seventies with acute myeloid leukemia. Some clones in this sample may be carry-over from other donors' samples.

The chain joins TRBV29-1 to TRBJ1-3, with TRBD1 matching over 7 bases. Germline CDR1 reads SQVTM; CDR2 reads ANQGSEA. V shed 3 bases, J shed 4 bases, and the junction held 3 bases outside the gene matches. The CDR3 is 13 amino acids. CDR3 in DNA: TGCAGCGTTGACACAGGGGCCGGAAACACCATATATTTT. Its protein is CSVDTGAGNTIYF. The full variable domain, with the rest looked up from reference TRBV29-1 and TRBJ1-3, is SAVISQKPSRDICQRGTSLTIQCQVDSQVTMMFWYRQQPGQSLTLIATANQGSEATYESGFVIDKFPISRPNLTFSTLTVSNMSPEDSSIYLCSVDTGAGNTIYFGEGSWLTVV.

The rearrangement uses TRBV6-5 and TRBJ2-7; 10 nucleotides align to TRBD2. Per the germline V gene, CDR1 is MNHEY and CDR2 is SVGAGI. The CDR3 contains 13 residues. Trimming took 8 bases from V and 7 from J; bases not matched to a gene: 8. The CDR3 coding sequence is TGTGCCAGCCTAAGCGGGAGGGGAGGAGAGCAGTACTTC. Translating gives CASLSGRGGEQYF.